This T cell receptor (beta chain) was sequenced during a study of OX40 agonist ivuxolimab in advanced cancers. Background for the entire study: Ivuxolimab was a fully human IgG2 agonistic monoclonal antibody targeting the costimulatory receptor OX40 (CD134). Peripheral TCRbeta sequencing aimed to test whether ivuxolimab altered TCR sequence diversity and caused clonal T-cell expansion. The paper reports the monotherapy dose-escalation portion (N of about 50 patients) of the phase I ivuxolimab trial. Patients were allowed to have had prior anti-PD-1, anti-PD-L1 or anti-CTLA-4 therapy, and more than 30% of the dose-escalation patients had previously received checkpoint inhibitors. Among the approximately 54 dose-escalation patients, around 20 had hepatocellular carcinoma, 15 or so melanoma, 9 renal cell carcinoma and 9 head and neck cancer. Partial responses occurred in three dose-escalation patients: two with cutaneous melanoma and one with hepatocellular carcinoma. Intravenous ivuxolimab was administered to patients every 2 weeks at six dose levels: 0.01, 0.1, 0.3, 1.5, 3 and 10 mg/kg. In the dose-escalation cohort, around four fifths of patients were male, and the mean age was roughly 60 years, with a range of roughly 20 to 80. Study-level results and caveats: Antigen specificity was not determined for the clonally expanded peripheral T cells. Clonal expansion of both CD4+ and CD8+ blood T cells was observed from baseline to week 6 at doses 0.1 to 3.0 mg/kg. Low levels of normalized T-cell clonal expansion were also shown by some nonresponding patients. After ivuxolimab, more expanded clones were found on average in CD8+ T cells than in CD4+ T cells. Partial responders in the 0.1-3.0 mg/kg groups had among the lowest normalized peripheral clonal expansion, especially among CD8+ T cells.

The CDR3 spans 13 residues, from the cysteine through the phenylalanine. Only CDR3 DNA remains: 39 bases, in frame from the first base. V lost 2 bases and J lost 7 bases, and the count of bases not matched to a germline gene is 2. Per the germline V gene, SGHTA is the CDR1 and FQGNSA is the CDR2. The trial excluded patients who had a history of autoimmune disease or were on systemic immunosuppression. Peripheral blood for TCR sequencing was collected from all dose cohorts at baseline, on cycle 4 day 1, and on cycle 7 day 1. Samples came from an open-label, multicenter, first-in-human phase I dose-escalation trial of ivuxolimab. Adults with locally advanced or metastatic head and neck squamous cell, hepatocellular, melanoma or renal cell carcinoma were enrolled in the trial. CD4+ and CD8+ T cells were sorted separately from peripheral blood before TCR sequencing. Worth noting for this clone: Its binding antigen is unknown. One base away there is no much larger clone; base qualities are not given.

Genomic DNA was isolated from the sorted cells so that the TCRbeta CDR3 region could be sequenced. TCRbeta CDR3 regions were sequenced using the immunoSEQ Assay. TCRdb limited this immuneACCESS table to in-frame rearrangements with V and J called. A share of clones is missing; checked studies link under half to unresolved V genes, and the rest is unexplained. In this sample the table shows about 120,000 clones, approximately 92% of which occur a single time. Around 0.55% of the sample goes to the ten largest clones. Sequenced material: CD4+ or CD8+ T cells sorted from blood, taken in a trial of the OX40 agonist ivuxolimab. The sequence was obtained from an adult with an advanced solid tumor such as melanoma, head and neck, liver or kidney cancer. The rearrangement joined TRBV7-2 to TRBJ2-1; TRBD2 lines up with 7 middle nucleotides. CDR3 reads: CASSLYGGNEQFF. The sequence in DNA is TGTGCCAGCAGCTTATACGGGGGGAATGAGCAGTTCTTC.